A selection of T cell receptor beta chains follows, all from one sample in a study of blood T cell repertoires in COVID-19. The repertoire was sequenced with immunoSEQ multiplex PCR; TCRdb's copy has only in-frame clones and lacks some. This table has under 450,000 clones, around nine tenths appearing once. Sequencing input: peripheral blood. These receptors all come from a woman in her fifties or sixties with COVID-19, enrolled during active disease. Each CDR3 is given with its conserved first and last residue. D genes are given only for firm matches. Size values are once, few and many counts, or a class for expanded clones, and some rows have none.

clone size: -
V gene: TRBV15
CDR3 length: 15
J gene: TRBJ1-5
D gene: -
CDR3 DNA: TGTGCCACCAGCCAGAGTCCGGGGAGCAATCAGCCCCAGCATTTT
CDR3 protein: CATSQSPGSNQPQHF

clone size: few
V gene: TRBV18
CDR3 length: 14
J gene: TRBJ2-7
D gene: TRBD1
CDR3 DNA: TGTGCCAGCTCGCCCCGCGGACAGGACTACGAGCAGTACTTC
CDR3 protein: CASSPRGQDYEQYF

clone size: -
V gene: TRBV4-1
CDR3 length: 13
J gene: TRBJ2-5
D gene: TRBD1
CDR3 DNA: TGCGCCAGCAGCTTGGGACAGGGGGAGACCCAGTACTTC
CDR3 protein: CASSLGQGETQYF

clone size: -
V gene: TRBV5-1
CDR3 length: 14
J gene: TRBJ2-7
D gene: -
CDR3 DNA: TGCGCCAGCAGCCAGACTAGGGGTAACCACGAGCAGTACTTC
CDR3 protein: CASSQTRGNHEQYF

clone size: -
V gene: TRBV9
CDR3 length: 16
J gene: TRBJ1-3
D gene: TRBD1
CDR3 DNA: TGTGCCAGCAGCGTGAGACAGGGTTACTCTGGAAACACCATATATTTT
CDR3 protein: CASSVRQGYSGNTIYF

clone size: -
V gene: TRBV5-1
CDR3 length: 14
J gene: TRBJ2-3
D gene: TRBD1
CDR3 DNA: TGCGCCAGCAGTTCCGGGACAGCCACAGATACGCAGTATTTT
CDR3 protein: CASSSGTATDTQYF

clone size: -
V gene: TRBV11-2
CDR3 length: 17
J gene: TRBJ1-3
D gene: -
CDR3 DNA: TGTGCCAGCAGCCTGCTGTGGCAGGGCAACTCTGGAAACACCATATATTTT
CDR3 protein: CASSLLWQGNSGNTIYF

clone size: once
V gene: TRBV19
CDR3 length: 13
J gene: TRBJ2-5
D gene: TRBD1
CDR3 DNA: TGTGCCACCCTGGAAGGGGGCGTGGGGACCCAGTACTTC
CDR3 protein: CATLEGGVGTQYF

clone size: -
V gene: TRBV6-5
CDR3 length: 16
J gene: TRBJ2-7
D gene: TRBD2
CDR3 DNA: TGTGCCAGCAGTTACGGTTCGACTAGCGGGATGTACGAGCAGTACTTC
CDR3 protein: CASSYGSTSGMYEQYF

clone size: -
V gene: TRBV19
CDR3 length: 14
J gene: TRBJ1-2
D gene: TRBD1
CDR3 DNA: TGTGCCAGTAGTATAGAGAGGGGGCTACATGGCTACACCTTC
CDR3 protein: CASSIERGLHGYTF

clone size: -
V gene: TRBV9
CDR3 length: 15
J gene: TRBJ2-1
D gene: TRBD2
CDR3 DNA: TGTGCCAGCAGCGTAGCTCGGGACTATCCAAATGAGCAGTTCTTC
CDR3 protein: CASSVARDYPNEQFF

clone size: -
V gene: TRBV9
CDR3 length: 12
J gene: TRBJ2-1
D gene: -
CDR3 DNA: TGTGCCAGCAGCGCGCGCAACAATGAGCAGTTCTTC
CDR3 protein: CASSARNNEQFF

clone size: -
V gene: TRBV30
CDR3 length: 14
J gene: TRBJ1-1
D gene: TRBD1
CDR3 DNA: TGTGCCTGGAGTAGGGGACAGTTGAACACTGAAGCTTTCTTT
CDR3 protein: CAWSRGQLNTEAFF

clone size: once
V gene: TRBV28
CDR3 length: 13
J gene: TRBJ1-2
D gene: TRBD1
CDR3 DNA: TGTGCCAGCAGCTCGACAGGGAACTATGGCTACACCTTC
CDR3 protein: CASSSTGNYGYTF

clone size: -
V gene: TRBV4-2
CDR3 length: 15
J gene: TRBJ2-5
D gene: TRBD1
CDR3 DNA: TGTGCCAGCAGCCAAGAGACAGGGTGGAGGGAGACCCAGTACTTC
CDR3 protein: CASSQETGWRETQYF

clone size: few
V gene: TRBV6-6
CDR3 length: 16
J gene: TRBJ2-7
D gene: TRBD2
CDR3 DNA: TGTGCCAGCAGCTATCCTAGCGGGGGGGCGATAGGGGAGCAGTACTTC
CDR3 protein: CASSYPSGGAIGEQYF

clone size: -
V gene: TRBV9
CDR3 length: 15
J gene: TRBJ2-5
D gene: TRBD1
CDR3 DNA: TGTGCCAGCAGCGTAGATAGGGGGCTAGGGGAGACCCAGTACTTC
CDR3 protein: CASSVDRGLGETQYF

clone size: -
V gene: TRBV5-1
CDR3 length: 15
J gene: TRBJ2-3
D gene: TRBD1
CDR3 DNA: TGCGCCAGCAGCGAGGGACAGGGGGGCACAGATACGCAGTATTTT
CDR3 protein: CASSEGQGGTDTQYF

clone size: -
V gene: TRBV12-5
CDR3 length: 15
J gene: TRBJ2-2
D gene: TRBD1
CDR3 DNA: TGTGCTAGTGGACCCCGGACAGGGTCCACCGGGGAGCTGTTTTTT
CDR3 protein: CASGPRTGSTGELFF

clone size: few
V gene: TRBV5-8
CDR3 length: 15
J gene: TRBJ1-5
D gene: TRBD1
CDR3 DNA: TGTGCCGATGGACAGGGGCTCGATTACGGGCAGCCCCAGCATTTT
CDR3 protein: CADGQGLDYGQPQHF

clone size: -
V gene: TRBV18
CDR3 length: 13
J gene: TRBJ1-2
D gene: -
CDR3 DNA: TGTGCCAGCTCACCTTCGGAGGAGGGTGGCTACACCTTC
CDR3 protein: CASSPSEEGGYTF

clone size: -
V gene: TRBV6-5
CDR3 length: 16
J gene: TRBJ2-3
D gene: TRBD2
CDR3 DNA: TGTGCCAGCAGTTACTTGGCTAGCGGGGGGGCAGATACGCAGTATTTT
CDR3 protein: CASSYLASGGADTQYF

clone size: few
V gene: TRBV5-1
CDR3 length: 14
J gene: TRBJ1-1
D gene: TRBD1
CDR3 DNA: TGCGCCAGCCAGACCGGGACAGGGGGCACTGAAGCTTTCTTT
CDR3 protein: CASQTGTGGTEAFF

clone size: -
V gene: TRBV12-3/TRBV12-4
CDR3 length: 13
J gene: TRBJ2-2
D gene: TRBD1
CDR3 DNA: TGTGCCAGCAGTTCGGACAGGCCCGGGGAGCTGTTTTTT
CDR3 protein: CASSSDRPGELFF

clone size: -
V gene: TRBV15
CDR3 length: 13
J gene: TRBJ1-2
D gene: TRBD1
CDR3 DNA: TGTGCCACCAGCAGAGATTGGGGACAGGAAGGCCCCTTC
CDR3 protein: CATSRDWGQEGPF

clone size: -
V gene: TRBV5-1
CDR3 length: 13
J gene: TRBJ2-7
D gene: TRBD1
CDR3 DNA: TGCGCCAGCAGCTTCCGAGGGGGCGCCGAGCAGTACTTC
CDR3 protein: CASSFRGGAEQYF

clone size: -
V gene: TRBV9
CDR3 length: 16
J gene: TRBJ2-3
D gene: TRBD2
CDR3 DNA: TGTGCCAGCAGCGAAAACCGAGCGGGGGGCACAGATACGCAGTATTTT
CDR3 protein: CASSENRAGGTDTQYF

clone size: -
V gene: TRBV6-5
CDR3 length: 15
J gene: TRBJ2-5
D gene: TRBD1
CDR3 DNA: TGTGCCAGCAGTATCACAGGGGTGGTCCAAGAGACCCAGTACTTC
CDR3 protein: CASSITGVVQETQYF

clone size: -
V gene: TRBV12-3/TRBV12-4
CDR3 length: 13
J gene: TRBJ1-2
D gene: -
CDR3 DNA: TGTGCCAGCAGTCCCGACAGGACCTATGGCTACACCTTC
CDR3 protein: CASSPDRTYGYTF

clone size: once
V gene: TRBV7-6
CDR3 length: 15
J gene: TRBJ2-5
D gene: TRBD1
CDR3 DNA: TGTGCCAGCAGCGGTACAGGGGGCCGGTGGGAGACCCAGTACTTC
CDR3 protein: CASSGTGGRWETQYF

clone size: -
V gene: TRBV6-6
CDR3 length: 14
J gene: TRBJ1-6
D gene: TRBD1
CDR3 DNA: TGTGCCAGCAGTCCACAGGGGACTTGGTCACCCCTCCACTTT
CDR3 protein: CASSPQGTWSPLHF

clone size: -
V gene: TRBV3-1/TRBV3-2
CDR3 length: 16
J gene: TRBJ2-3
D gene: -
CDR3 DNA: TGTGCCAGCGGTGGGGGAGGTAGCGACTACACAGATACGCAGTATTTT
CDR3 protein: CASGGGGSDYTDTQYF

clone size: -
V gene: TRBV7-3
CDR3 length: 15
J gene: TRBJ2-3
D gene: TRBD2
CDR3 DNA: TGTGCCAGCAGCTCCGGGACTAGCGGGGGTGATACGCAGTATTTT
CDR3 protein: CASSSGTSGGDTQYF

clone size: -
V gene: TRBV7-2
CDR3 length: 14
J gene: TRBJ1-5
D gene: -
CDR3 DNA: TGTGCCAGCAGCGGGAGTTATAGCAATCAGCCCCAGCATTTT
CDR3 protein: CASSGSYSNQPQHF

clone size: -
V gene: TRBV2
CDR3 length: 16
J gene: TRBJ2-1
D gene: TRBD2
CDR3 DNA: TGTGCCAGCAGCCAGCCGGGACTAGCGCGTACAGATGAGCAGTTCTTC
CDR3 protein: CASSQPGLARTDEQFF

clone size: -
V gene: TRBV19
CDR3 length: 15
J gene: TRBJ1-5
D gene: TRBD1
CDR3 DNA: TGTGCCAGTAGTATAACAGGGGGCTACAATCAGCCCCAGCATTTT
CDR3 protein: CASSITGGYNQPQHF

clone size: -
V gene: TRBV6-5
CDR3 length: 12
J gene: TRBJ2-5
D gene: -
CDR3 DNA: TGTGCCAGCAGTTACCCACCGGAGGTCCAGTACTTC
CDR3 protein: CASSYPPEVQYF

clone size: -
V gene: TRBV30
CDR3 length: 18
J gene: TRBJ1-6
D gene: TRBD1
CDR3 DNA: TGTGCCTGGAGTGTATCCCGGACAGGGAGCTCCTATAATTCACCCCTCCACTTT
CDR3 protein: CAWSVSRTGSSYNSPLHF

clone size: -
V gene: TRBV7-2
CDR3 length: 15
J gene: TRBJ2-1
D gene: -
CDR3 DNA: TGTGCCAGCAGCTTAGAGGGGGGGCTTTACAATGAGCAGTTCTTC
CDR3 protein: CASSLEGGLYNEQFF

clone size: -
V gene: TRBV3-1/TRBV3-2
CDR3 length: 14
J gene: TRBJ1-1
D gene: TRBD1
CDR3 DNA: TGTGCCAGCAGCAATACAGGGGTGAACACTGAAGCTTTCTTT
CDR3 protein: CASSNTGVNTEAFF

clone size: -
V gene: TRBV6-5
CDR3 length: 13
J gene: TRBJ2-1
D gene: -
CDR3 DNA: TGTGCCAGCACCCCGAGCCAATACAATGAGCAGTTCTTC
CDR3 protein: CASTPSQYNEQFF

clone size: -
V gene: TRBV11-3
CDR3 length: 13
J gene: TRBJ2-3
D gene: TRBD2
CDR3 DNA: TGTGCCAGCAGCCGGGGGGGTTCAGATACGCAGTATTTT
CDR3 protein: CASSRGGSDTQYF

clone size: -
V gene: TRBV10-3
CDR3 length: 14
J gene: TRBJ2-5
D gene: TRBD1
CDR3 DNA: TGTGCCATCAGTGGAGCAGGGGGCCAAGAGACCCAGTACTTC
CDR3 protein: CAISGAGGQETQYF

clone size: once
V gene: TRBV30
CDR3 length: 15
J gene: TRBJ2-3
D gene: TRBD2
CDR3 DNA: TGTGCCTGGTCAAGCGGGGGGGCCACGGCAGATACGCAGTATTTT
CDR3 protein: CAWSSGGATADTQYF

clone size: -
V gene: TRBV5-1
CDR3 length: 15
J gene: TRBJ1-4
D gene: TRBD1
CDR3 DNA: TGCGCCAGCAGCCCCGGGACAGGGGGCTATGAAAAACTGTTTTTT
CDR3 protein: CASSPGTGGYEKLFF